Below are 16 T cell receptor beta chains sequenced from a single sample in a study of cytomegalovirus exposure and HLA in healthy donors. Primers: 60 Vbeta forward and 13 Jbeta reverse. Data came from immunoSEQ multiplex PCR; TCRdb stores just in-frame clones and leaves some out. The sample data list roughly 84,000 clones. Sequencing input: PBMCs. The receptors shown here come from a man aged 45 to 65 in good health and CMV-seronegative.

The chain carries TRBV18 and TRBJ2-5; D call uncertain. The J call is doubtful: the DNA matches TRBJ2-7 better. This CDR3 contains 13 residues. Germline V CDR1 and CDR2: KGHSH, LQKENI. The CDR3 protein is CASSPPPAYEQYF. In DNA, the CDR3 is TGTGCCAGCTCACCCCCCCCCGCCTACGAGCAGTACTTC.

The chain is built from TRBV5-1 and TRBJ1-2; TRBD1 matches 8 bases. This CDR3 spans 15 amino acids. CDR1 is SGHRS and CDR2 is YFSETQ in the germline V gene. V lost 4 bases to trimming and J lost 1 base; unmatched junction nucleotides: 6. This CDR3 reads CASSPYRGINYGYTF. In DNA form, the CDR3 reads TGCGCCAGCAGCCCTTACAGGGGGATTAACTATGGCTACACCTTC.

The chain carries TRBV27 and TRBJ2-3; 14 nucleotides agree with TRBD2. The CDR3 spans 16 residues. Germline CDR1 is MNHEY and CDR2 is SMNVEV (reference sequence). Losses at the gene ends were 4 bases for V and 4 bases for J; bases not matched to a gene: 4. The CDR3 spells CASSSTSGGAPDTQYF. The CDR3 DNA is TGTGCCAGCAGTTCGACTAGCGGGGGGGCACCAGATACGCAGTATTTT.

V is TRBV7-9 and J is TRBJ2-2; no clear D. From germline, CDR1 is SEHNR and CDR2 FQNEAQ (reference sequence). CDR3 length: 12 residues. V was clipped by 1 base and J by 6 bases, with 3 bases between them. CDR3 protein: CASSLGPGELFF. The CDR3 DNA sequence: TGTGCCAGCAGCTTAGGGCCCGGGGAGCTGTTTTTT.

The genes are TRBV15 and TRBJ1-1; unclear D gene. CDR1 and CDR2 from the germline V gene are LNHNV and YYDKDF (reference sequence). V was clipped by 4 bases and J by 0 bases, with 9 bases between them. The CDR3 consists of 14 residues. For the CDR3, the DNA is TGTGCCACCAGCAAGGGAGACATGAACACTGAAGCTTTCTTT. It encodes CATSKGDMNTEAFF.

The chain couples TRBV11-3 to TRBJ2-5, with 7 bases identical to TRBD1. This CDR3 spans 15 amino acids. Germline assignment: CDR1 SGHNT and CDR2 YENEEA. Trimming removed 6 bases from V and 1 base from J; junction bases left unmatched: 8. This chain's CDR3 is CASSWGQHSQETQYF. In nucleotides, the CDR3 is TGTGCCAGCAGTTGGGGACAGCACAGCCAAGAGACCCAGTACTTC.

As to this clone: The junction and the germline gene differ at one end; a read error may be behind it. The chain employs TRBV13 and TRBJ1-4; 9 positions agree with TRBD1. Germline V gene data show CDR1 as PRHDT and CDR2 as FYEKMQ (reference sequence). This CDR3 region has 18 residues. The CDR3 DNA reads as TGTGCCAGCACCTTACGGACAGGGGATCCTCTTTATAATGAAAAACTGTTTTTT. Translation gives CASTLRTGDPLYNEKLFF. Combining the CDR3 with reference TRBV13 and TRBJ1-4 gives the whole variable domain AAGVIQSPRHLIKEKRETATLKCYPIPRHDTVYWYQQGPGQDPQFLISFYEKMQSDKGSIPDRFSAQQFSDYHSELNMSSLELGDSALYFCASTLRTGDPLYNEKLFFGSGTQLSVL.

The chain carries TRBV11-2 and TRBJ1-1; D possibly corresponds to TRBD1 (6 bases). The V gene lost 3 bases and the J gene lost 5 bases, with 13 bases spanning the gap. CDR1 SGHAT and CDR2 FQNNGV come from the germline V gene. The length of the CDR3 is 14 residues. The CDR3 sequence: CASSLRGTGTEAFF. The CDR3 DNA sequence: TGTGCCAGCAGCTTGAGGGGAACAGGGACTGAAGCTTTCTTT.

The J gene is TRBJ2-2, the V gene TRBV6-5, with a weak D call TRBD1 (5 bases). Germline V gene sequence: CDR1 MNHEY, CDR2 SVGAGI. V was shortened by 3 bases and J by 2 bases, with 13 bases between the two germline ends. The CDR3 extends over 16 amino acids. The CDR3 DNA reads TGTGCCAGCAGTTATTGGCAGACAGCTAACACCGGGGAGCTGTTTTTT. It is translated as CASSYWQTANTGELFF.

The V and J genes are TRBV11-2 and TRBJ2-1; unclear D gene. The length of the CDR3 is 15 residues. V lost 5 bases and J lost 0, with 11 bases in between. Looked up from germline, CDR1 is SGHAT and CDR2 is FQNNGV. CDR3: CASSPYTHSYNEQFF. The DNA for the CDR3 is TGTGCCAGCAGCCCCTATACCCACTCCTACAATGAGCAGTTCTTC.

The chain carries TRBV10-3 and TRBJ2-5; D uncertain. V was trimmed by 3 bases and J by 2 bases, leaving 7 bases between them. The CDR3 is 13 residues long. Germline values: CDR1 ENHRY, CDR2 SYGVKD. CDR3 sequence: CAISDWQQETQYF. The CDR3 region has the DNA TGTGCCATCAGTGATTGGCAGCAAGAGACCCAGTACTTC.

This chain connects TRBV19 to TRBJ2-7; tentative D call: TRBD2 (6 bases). Trimming left V 3 bases short and J 3 bases short, with 18 bases between. Germline loops: CDR1 LNHDA, CDR2 SQIVND (reference sequence). This CDR3 spans 16 amino acids. DNA of the CDR3: TGTGCCAGTAGTATGAGGGGAGGTCTTAGGGGCTACGAGCAGTACTTC. This codes for CASSMRGGLRGYEQYF.

The V call is TRBV10-1, the J call TRBJ1-5; maybe TRBD1 (6 bases). V dropped 1 base and J dropped 6 bases, with 16 bases sitting between them. Germline CDR1 reads WNHNN; CDR2 reads SYGVQD (reference sequence). The CDR3 covers 16 residues. The CDR3: CASSEWFLGAGQPQHF. CDR3 coding DNA: TGCGCCAGCAGTGAGTGGTTTTTGGGGGCTGGTCAGCCCCAGCATTTT.

The V and J genes are TRBV7-9 and TRBJ1-5; TRBD1 might be the D (5 bases). The V gene's germline CDR1 is SEHNR and CDR2 FQNEAQ (reference sequence). The CDR3 loop spans 16 amino acids. Between the trimmed V and J ends, which lost 5 bases and 1 base, there was a span of 15 bases. The DNA of the CDR3 is TGTGCCAGCAGCGGGGGGAGAGGGGTGAGCAATCAGCCCCAGCATTTT. It is translated as CASSGGRGVSNQPQHF.

The chain uses TRBV5-1 and TRBJ2-7; D is ambiguous. The V end lost 4 bases, the J end lost 3 bases, and 8 bases lay between the germline ends. Looked up from germline, CDR1 is SGHRS and CDR2 is YFSETQ. The CDR3 runs 12 residues. In DNA, the CDR3 is TGCGCCAGCAGCACCGACTTCTACGAGCAGTACTTC. This translates into CASSTDFYEQYF.

The chain combines TRBV5-1 with TRBJ2-1; 8 bases fit TRBD2. Losses at the gene ends were 2 bases for V and 0 bases for J; bases not matched to a gene: 7. The CDR3 is 17 amino acids. The germline V gene encodes CDR1 SGHRS and CDR2 YFSETQ. DNA for the CDR3: TGCGCCAGCAGCTTAACGGTAGCGGGGAACTCCTACAATGAGCAGTTCTTC. Translation: CASSLTVAGNSYNEQFF.